These 27 T cell receptor beta chains came from one sample sequenced in a study of blood T cell repertoires in COVID-19. Using immunoSEQ multiplex PCR, the repertoire was profiled, and TCRdb retains in-frame clones only, with some absent. Here the sample spans a few hundred thousand clones, more than 75% being singletons. The sequencing input was peripheral blood. The source is an elderly man with acute or convalescent COVID-19.

This clone has a single count. The chain employs TRBV7-2 and TRBJ1-5, with 9 positions matching TRBD1. The CDR3 runs 18 residues. The germline gives CDR1 SGHTA, CDR2 FQGNSA. V trimming: 1 base; J trimming: 1 base; junction bases outside the gene matches: 8. DNA for the CDR3: TGTGCCAGCAGCTTAGTCGGGACAGGGTCGGGAAGCAATCAGCCCCAGCATTTT. Translating gives CASSLVGTGSGSNQPQHF.

This chain links TRBV29-1 with TRBJ1-3, with 8 nucleotides matching TRBD1. Germline assignment: CDR1 SQVTM and CDR2 ANQGSEA. The V segment lost 6 bases and the J segment 2 bases; nucleotides outside the gene matches: 12. The CDR3 loop spans 16 amino acids. DNA for the CDR3: TGCAGCGTGGGAGGAGGACAGGGAAGGACTGGAAACACCATATATTTT. It specifies CSVGGGQGRTGNTIYF.

This chain joins TRBV5-1 and TRBJ1-1; 7 bases are a match to TRBD1. CDR1 and CDR2 from the germline V gene are SGHRS and YFSETQ. The CDR3 is 15 residues long. V was clipped by 1 base and J by 7 bases; unmatched bases: 10. The CDR3 is CASSLRDSRSGEAFF. Written as DNA, the CDR3 is TGCGCCAGCAGCTTGCGGGACAGTAGGTCTGGTGAAGCTTTCTTT.

The V call is TRBV4-3, the J call TRBJ1-2, with D tentatively TRBD1 (6 bases). This CDR3 region has 14 residues. Germline V gene data show CDR1 as LGHNA and CDR2 as YSLEER. V gave up 1 base and J gave up 8 bases, with 14 bases separating them. CDR3 DNA: TGCGCCAGCAGCCAAGTTGGGGGGGCGAAGGGCTACACCTTC. Translated, it gives CASSQVGGAKGYTF.

The genes are TRBV19 and TRBJ1-5; maybe TRBD1 (6 bases). This CDR3 has 15 amino acids. Trimming removed 3 bases at V and 5 bases at J, with 14 bases between. Germline V gene lookup returns CDR1 LNHDA and CDR2 SQIVND (reference sequence). CDR3 coding DNA: TGTGCCAGTAGTATGGTCAGGGGAGTGGATCAGCCCCAGCATTTT. Amino acids: CASSMVRGVDQPQHF.

Only one count was recorded for this clone. The chain couples TRBV7-2 to TRBJ1-5; D uncertain. The CDR3 runs to 13 residues. The V end was cut by 3 bases, the J end by 5 bases, with 8 bases between. CDR1 is SGHTA, CDR2 FQGNSA, per germline. Written as DNA, the CDR3 is TGTGCCAGCAGCTTCGGGGTGGATCAGCCCCAGCATTTT. It yields the protein CASSFGVDQPQHF.

The chain uses TRBV5-1 and TRBJ2-5, with D tentatively TRBD1 (6 bases). The CDR3 is 15 residues long. Trimming removed 4 bases from V and 1 base from J, with 14 bases in between. Per germline, CDR1 SGHRS and CDR2 YFSETQ. CDR3 sequence: CASSRTGTPQETQYF. The CDR3 DNA sequence: TGCGCCAGCAGCCGGACCGGGACACCCCAAGAGACCCAGTACTTC. The variable domain in full, completed from reference TRBV5-1 and TRBJ2-5, reads KAGVTQTPRYLIKTRGQQVTLSCSPISGHRSVSWYQQTPGQGLQFLFEYFSETQRNKGNFPGRFSGRQFSNSRSEMNVSTLELGDSALYLCASSRTGTPQETQYFGPGTRLLVL.

CDR3 nucleotide sequence: TGCGCCAGCAGCTTAGGTAGGGCTTCCTACGGGGAAGAGACCCAGTACTTC. It encodes CASSLGRASYGEETQYF. The V and J genes are TRBV5-1 and TRBJ2-5; D may be TRBD2 (5 bases). Germline V gives CDR1 SGHRS, CDR2 YFSETQ. Trimming stripped 2 bases from V and 3 bases from J, with 20 bases between. The CDR3 totals 17 residues.

This chain connects TRBV3-1 (or the pseudogene TRBV3-2) to TRBJ1-1; 7 nucleotides agree with TRBD1. The J segment lost 2 bases and the V segment lost 6 bases, leaving 12 bases of the junction unmatched. Germline values: CDR1 LGHDT, CDR2 YNNKEL (reference sequence). The CDR3 runs to 16 residues. The CDR3 sequence is CASSPFGGGENTEAFF. The CDR3 nucleotides are TGTGCCAGCAGTCCCTTTGGAGGGGGCGAAAACACTGAAGCTTTCTTT.

The chain links TRBV18 to TRBJ1-1; 7 nucleotides line up with TRBD1. Germline CDR1 reads KGHSH; CDR2 reads LQKENI. The CDR3 contains 15 residues. Germline trimming cut 5 bases from V and 0 bases from J; bases unmatched to any gene: 6. The CDR3 DNA follows: TGTGCCAGCTCAGGCTACAGGGGCGTGAACACTGAAGCTTTCTTT. Translating gives CASSGYRGVNTEAFF.

Worth noting for this clone: Other DNA sequences within the sample encode an identical CDR3. The chain recombines TRBV10-3 with TRBJ2-7; tentatively, D is TRBD1 (5 bases). Trimming pared 0 bases from V and 1 base from J, leaving 7 bases between. The CDR3 totals 14 residues. Germline-derived CDR1 and CDR2 are ENHRY and SYGVKD. The CDR3 region is CAISESSGSYEQYF. The CDR3 nucleotides read TGTGCCATCAGTGAGTCGTCAGGGTCCTACGAGCAGTACTTC.

The sample holds one count of this clone. The gene calls are TRBV24-1 and TRBJ2-1; no clear D gene. The V end lost 3 bases, the J end lost 6 bases, and 8 bases lay between the germline ends. The CDR3 is 13 residues long. Looked up from germline, CDR1 is KGHDR and CDR2 is SFDVKD. The chain's CDR3 is CATSDAWANEQFF. The CDR3 DNA sequence: TGTGCCACCAGTGATGCCTGGGCCAATGAGCAGTTCTTC.

This chain joins TRBV6-1 and TRBJ2-1; 8 bases map to TRBD1. The CDR3 length is 15 residues. Germline lookup yields CDR1 MNHNS and CDR2 SASEGT. The J segment lost 3 bases and the V segment lost 1 base, leaving 2 bases of the junction unmatched. The CDR3 region is CASSEGTGRYNEQFF. In DNA form, the CDR3 reads TGTGCCAGCAGTGAAGGGACAGGGCGCTACAATGAGCAGTTCTTC.

The chain employs TRBV5-4 and TRBJ2-2; 8 bases agree with TRBD1. Germline values: CDR1 SGHNT, CDR2 YYREEE (reference sequence). V gave up 4 bases and J gave up 0 bases; unmatched junction bases: 5. The CDR3 length is 16 residues. DNA for the CDR3: TGTGCCAGCAGCCAGGGACAGGCCACGAACACCGGGGAGCTGTTTTTT. Its translation is CASSQGQATNTGELFF.

The V call is TRBV5-1, the J call TRBJ1-1; 9 nucleotides line up with TRBD1. This CDR3 is 14 amino acids long. Germline lookup yields CDR1 SGHRS and CDR2 YFSETQ. V lost 4 bases, J lost 5 bases, and 6 bases stayed unmatched. The CDR3 loop is CASSEGQGQTEAFF. The CDR3 bases are TGCGCCAGCAGCGAGGGACAGGGACAGACTGAAGCTTTCTTT.

The chain joins TRBV2 to TRBJ2-7; D may be TRBD1 (5 bases). The CDR3 is 14 amino acids. The V end lost 8 bases, the J end lost 5 bases, and 19 bases lay between the germline ends. Per germline, CDR1 SNHLY and CDR2 FYNNEI. The CDR3 loop is CASDRGPSGHEQYF. For the CDR3, the DNA is TGTGCCAGCGATAGGGGTCCCTCCGGGCACGAGCAGTACTTC. The variable domain in full, completed from reference TRBV2 and TRBJ2-7, reads EPEVTQTPSHQVTQMGQEVILRCVPISNHLYFYWYRQILGQKVEFLVSFYNNEISEKSEIFDDQFSVERPDGSNFTLKIRSTKLEDSAMYFCASDRGPSGHEQYFGPGTRLTVT.

The chain recombines TRBV9 with TRBJ2-1, with 9 positions matching TRBD2. CDR3 length equals 17 residues. In germline, CDR1 is SGDLS, CDR2 YYNGEE. V lost 0 bases to trimming and J lost 2 bases; unmatched junction nucleotides: 6. As DNA, the CDR3 is TGTGCCAGCAGCGTAGAGGGCGGGAGGGATCCCTACAATGAGCAGTTCTTC. Protein sequence: CASSVEGGRDPYNEQFF.

The V gene is TRBV7-9, the J gene TRBJ2-7; the D is unclear. The V gene's germline CDR1 is SEHNR and CDR2 FQNEAQ (reference sequence). The CDR3 covers 11 residues. Trimming cost V 3 bases and J 5 bases, with 5 bases left between them. This chain's CDR3 is CASSFQNEQYF. The CDR3 DNA is TGTGCCAGCAGCTTCCAAAACGAGCAGTACTTC. The variable domain in full, completed from reference TRBV7-9 and TRBJ2-7, reads DTGVSQNPRHKITKRGQNVTFRCDPISEHNRLYWYRQTLGQGPEFLTYFQNEAQLEKSRLLSDRFSAERPKGSFSTLEIQRTEQGDSAMYLCASSFQNEQYFGPGTRLTVT.

The chain couples TRBV9 to TRBJ1-2; the match to TRBD1 covers 9 bases. V lost 5 bases to trimming and J lost 8 bases; unmatched junction nucleotides: 7. The CDR3 loop spans 13 amino acids. Germline V CDR1 and CDR2: SGDLS, YYNGEE. The CDR3 bases are TGTGCCAGCAGGTCGACAGGGGGTCGGGGCTACACCTTC. Translating gives CASRSTGGRGYTF.

This clone showed up just once. The junction differs from germline at one of its ends, possibly a read error. CDR3 DNA sequence: TGTTCCAGTGCCGGGACAGGGACGAACACTGAAGCTTTCTTT. Translated: CSSAGTGTNTEAFF. V gene TRBV6-6 combines with J gene TRBJ1-1, with TRBD1 identical over 9 bases. This CDR3 contains 14 residues. Germline CDR1 is MNHNY and CDR2 is SVGAGI (reference sequence).

This sequence joins TRBV5-1 and TRBJ2-1, with 7 bases identical to TRBD1. Per the germline V gene, CDR1 is SGHRS and CDR2 is YFSETQ. Trimming took 4 bases from V and 1 from J; bases not matched to a gene: 5. The CDR3 spans 15 residues. CDR3 sequence reads: CASSPGQASYNEQFF. CDR3 sequence (DNA): TGCGCCAGCAGCCCCGGACAGGCGTCCTACAATGAGCAGTTCTTC.

The genes are TRBV5-5 and TRBJ1-5; a weak D match, TRBD1 (6 bases). Germline assignment: CDR1 SGHKS and CDR2 YYEKEE (reference sequence). There are 14 residues in the CDR3. The V end lost 4 bases, the J end lost 4 bases, and 12 bases lay between the germline ends. CDR3 protein: CASSPGQLNQPQHF. The CDR3, as DNA: TGTGCCAGCAGCCCTGGACAGTTAAATCAGCCCCAGCATTTT.

In DNA, the CDR3 is TGTGCCAGCAGCGTAGCTACAGGTTTTGGGCCCAATTCACCCCTCCACTTT. It translates to CASSVATGFGPNSPLHF. The V call is TRBV9, the J call TRBJ1-6; TRBD1 might be the D (5 bases). V lost 0 bases to trimming and J lost 7 bases, with 17 bases between them. The CDR3 is made up of 17 amino acids. Germline V gives CDR1 SGDLS, CDR2 YYNGEE.

The V and J genes are TRBV7-3 and TRBJ1-2; TRBD1 aligns across 7 bases. The CDR3 loop spans 13 amino acids. V dropped 5 bases and J dropped 3; count of bases not matched to a gene: 3. Germline V gene data show CDR1 as SGHTA and CDR2 as FQGTGA. The CDR3 bases are TGTGCCAGCAGCCCCGGGACAGACTATGGCTACACCTTC. Encoded protein: CASSPGTDYGYTF.

This clone was recorded at least ten times. The rearrangement joins TRBV4-3 to TRBJ1-3; perhaps TRBD1 as D (6 bases). The CDR3 spans 17 residues. CDR1 and CDR2 (germline): LGHNA, YSLEER. Trimming stripped 2 bases from V and 2 bases from J, with 16 bases between. The CDR3 DNA is TGCGCCAGCAGCCAACGACGGGGGGGCCGCGCTGGAAACACCATATATTTT. This encodes CASSQRRGGRAGNTIYF.

The chain couples TRBV19 to TRBJ2-2; TRBD2 agrees at 8 bases. The CDR3 is made up of 15 amino acids. V dropped 0 bases and J dropped 5; count of bases not matched to a gene: 2. Germline loops: CDR1 LNHDA, CDR2 SQIVND (reference sequence). The DNA of the CDR3 is TGTGCCAGTAGTATAGAAGGCGGGGGGACCGGGGAGCTGTTTTTT. It yields the protein CASSIEGGGTGELFF.

CDR3 loop: CASSLAQNYGYTF. CDR3 in DNA: TGCGCCAGCAGCTTAGCACAGAACTATGGCTACACCTTC. The V and J genes are TRBV5-1 and TRBJ1-2; D call uncertain. CDR3 length: 13 amino acids. Germline V gene sequence: CDR1 SGHRS, CDR2 YFSETQ. The V end was cut by 2 bases, the J end by 2 bases, with 7 bases between.